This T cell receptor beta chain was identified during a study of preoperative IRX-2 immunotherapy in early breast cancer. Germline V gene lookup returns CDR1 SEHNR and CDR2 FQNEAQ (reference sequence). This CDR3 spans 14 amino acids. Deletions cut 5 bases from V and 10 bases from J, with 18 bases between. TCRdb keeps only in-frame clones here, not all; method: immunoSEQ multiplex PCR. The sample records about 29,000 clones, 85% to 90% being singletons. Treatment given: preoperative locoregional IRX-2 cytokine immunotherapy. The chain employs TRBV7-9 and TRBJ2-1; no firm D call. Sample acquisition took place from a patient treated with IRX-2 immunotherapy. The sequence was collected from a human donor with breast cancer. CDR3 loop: CASSKEESRTEQFF. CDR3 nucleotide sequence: TGTGCCAGCAGCAAAGAGGAGTCCCGGACCGAGCAGTTCTTC.